This T cell receptor beta chain was captured in a study of shared clonotypes between healthy human individuals. For the study at large: Every donor yielded three CD4 naive, three CD4 memory, two CD8 naive and one CD8 memory plate. Study results and caveats: Naive subsets tended to show greater estimated richness than memory subsets. Owing to a small donor count, the genetic and exposure-history diversity represented was limited.

Deletions cut 5 bases from V and 0 bases from J, with 13 bases between. The V gene's germline CDR1 is MDHEN and CDR2 SYDVKM. The CDR3 length is 15 residues. Profiling relied on immunoSEQ multiplex PCR, and the TCRdb table lists in-frame clones only, not all of them. The sample contains approximately 2.3 million clones, approximately 95% of which appear only once. On this clone itself: Its antigen is undetermined.

This receptor was obtained from a man between 18 and 35 years old in good health. Some clones in this sample may be carry-over from other donors' samples. Sequencing input: naive CD4+ T cells from PBMCs. As to subset: CD45RA+ positively selected. The genes are TRBV28 and TRBJ1-2; D may be TRBD1 (6 bases). CDR3 bases: TGTGCCAGCAGTAGGGGGTACTGGGCTAACTATGGCTACACCTTC. It codes for CASSRGYWANYGYTF.